This T cell receptor (beta chain) was sequenced during a study of CD8 T cells in Susac syndrome. Control patients had untreated stable or active relapsing-remitting multiple sclerosis by revised McDonald criteria. Both CD4+ and CD8+ T cells were negatively isolated, and TEMRA cells underwent FACS enrichment. Random hexamers served to reverse transcribe about 0.5 to 1 ug RNA. Across 54 Vbeta and 13 Jbeta, TCR beta CDR3 was amplified with immunoSEQ multiplex PCR. TCRdb fed the immunoSEQ multiplex PCR reads into MiXCR, producing one record per CDR3 protein. The table includes roughly 150,000 distinct CDR3 sequences, approximately 93% detected once. The study, taken as a whole, reports: Individuals included in the TCR sequencing and HLA analysis were acknowledged by the study to be relatively few in number.

A note on this clonotype: Its antigen is still unknown.

Sequencing was carried out using CD8+ T cells from PBMCs. The receptor was derived from a human donor with multiple sclerosis.

This chain's CDR3 is CASSLGLRVNEQFF. Here the CDR3 DNA reads TGTGCCAGCAGCCTCGGACTGCGGGTGAATGAGCAGTTCTTC. This rearrangement joins TRBV13 to TRBJ2-1; possibly TRBD2 for D (5 bases). The CDR3 loop spans 14 amino acids. V lost 5 bases and J lost 7, with 15 bases in between. Germline assignment: CDR1 PRHDT and CDR2 FYEKMQ (reference sequence). Using reference TRBV13 and TRBJ2-1 for the parts outside the CDR3, the full variable domain is AAGVIQSPRHLIKEKRETATLKCYPIPRHDTVYWYQQGPGQDPQFLISFYEKMQSDKGSIPDRFSAQQFSDYHSELNMSSLELGDSALYFCASSLGLRVNEQFFGPGTRLTVL.